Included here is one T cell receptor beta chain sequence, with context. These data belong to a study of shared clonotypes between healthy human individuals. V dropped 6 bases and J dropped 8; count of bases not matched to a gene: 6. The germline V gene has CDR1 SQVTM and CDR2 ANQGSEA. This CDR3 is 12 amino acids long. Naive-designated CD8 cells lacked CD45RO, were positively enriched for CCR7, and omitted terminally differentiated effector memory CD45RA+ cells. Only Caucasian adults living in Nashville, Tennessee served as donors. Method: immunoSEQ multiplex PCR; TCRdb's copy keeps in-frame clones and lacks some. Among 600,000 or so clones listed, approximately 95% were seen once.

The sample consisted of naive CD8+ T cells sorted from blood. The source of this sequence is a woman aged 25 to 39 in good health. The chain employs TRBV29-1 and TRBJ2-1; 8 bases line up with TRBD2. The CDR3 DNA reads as TGCAGCGTGGTTGGACTAGCTCATGAGCAGTTCTTC. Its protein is CSVVGLAHEQFF.